These T cell receptor beta chains were read from a single sample in a study of cytomegalovirus exposure and HLA in healthy donors. Profiled with immunoSEQ multiplex PCR; TCRdb holds only in-frame clones, not every one. The sample has about 92,000 clones. The specimen was PBMCs. The receptors shown here come from a man aged 50-60 years in good health and CMV-seropositive. CDR3s include the opening cysteine and the closing phenylalanine or tryptophan. D genes are given only for firm matches.

TRBD1	TRBV13	TRBJ1-5	TGTGCCAGCAGCTTAGGGGGGACAGGGTTGCCCCAGCATTTT	CASSLGGTGLPQHF
-	TRBV4-3	TRBJ2-1	TGCGCCAGCAGCCAAGCCCCGGGGACTTTCAGCTCCGACAATGAGCAGTTCTTC	CASSQAPGTFSSDNEQFF
TRBD1	TRBV5-1	TRBJ2-5	TGCGCCAGCAGCCCTGGGGGACAGGGGGGAGAGACCCAGTACTTC	CASSPGGQGGETQYF
TRBD1	TRBV10-1	TRBJ2-5	TGCGCCAGCAGTCACGGACAGGGCTTCGGGGAGACCCAGTACTTC	CASSHGQGFGETQYF
TRBD2	TRBV19	TRBJ2-1	TGTGCCAGTAGTCGACGGGAGGGAGCGGTGGGGGATGAGCAGTTCTTC	CASSRREGAVGDEQFF
-	TRBV19	TRBJ1-4	TGTGCCAGTAGTCTCGGGACTTACGGAATTAGGCTGTTTTTT	CASSLGTYGIRLFF
-	TRBV6-5	TRBJ2-6	TGTGCCAGCGTTGCGAGGGCTGGGGCCAACGTCCTGACTTTC	CASVARAGANVLTF
TRBD2	TRBV27	TRBJ2-7	TGTGCCAGCAGTTTTGGAGCGGGAGAGTCCTACGAGCAGTACTTC	CASSFGAGESYEQYF
TRBD2	TRBV28	TRBJ2-1	TGTGCCAGCAGTCCCGGATCAGCGGGGAGCGATGAGCAGTTCTTC	CASSPGSAGSDEQFF
-	TRBV5-4	TRBJ2-1	TGTGCCAGCAGCTTGTGGCTAGATGAGCAGTTCTTC	CASSLWLDEQFF
TRBD1	TRBV5-1	TRBJ2-1	TGCGCCAGCAGCTTGGATACAGGGGGCTCCTACAATGAGCAGTTCTTC	CASSLDTGGSYNEQFF
-	TRBV18	TRBJ1-4	TGTGCCAGCTCACCAGGGCCAACTAATGAAAAACTGTTTTTT	CASSPGPTNEKLFF
-	TRBV2	TRBJ2-1	TGTGCCAGCAGTTCCGGCGTTCTCGTCGGGTCCTACAATGAGCAGTTCTTC	CASSSGVLVGSYNEQFF
-	TRBV6-5	TRBJ1-2	TGTGCCAGCAGTTACTCGACACCGAACTATGGCTACACCTTC	CASSYSTPNYGYTF